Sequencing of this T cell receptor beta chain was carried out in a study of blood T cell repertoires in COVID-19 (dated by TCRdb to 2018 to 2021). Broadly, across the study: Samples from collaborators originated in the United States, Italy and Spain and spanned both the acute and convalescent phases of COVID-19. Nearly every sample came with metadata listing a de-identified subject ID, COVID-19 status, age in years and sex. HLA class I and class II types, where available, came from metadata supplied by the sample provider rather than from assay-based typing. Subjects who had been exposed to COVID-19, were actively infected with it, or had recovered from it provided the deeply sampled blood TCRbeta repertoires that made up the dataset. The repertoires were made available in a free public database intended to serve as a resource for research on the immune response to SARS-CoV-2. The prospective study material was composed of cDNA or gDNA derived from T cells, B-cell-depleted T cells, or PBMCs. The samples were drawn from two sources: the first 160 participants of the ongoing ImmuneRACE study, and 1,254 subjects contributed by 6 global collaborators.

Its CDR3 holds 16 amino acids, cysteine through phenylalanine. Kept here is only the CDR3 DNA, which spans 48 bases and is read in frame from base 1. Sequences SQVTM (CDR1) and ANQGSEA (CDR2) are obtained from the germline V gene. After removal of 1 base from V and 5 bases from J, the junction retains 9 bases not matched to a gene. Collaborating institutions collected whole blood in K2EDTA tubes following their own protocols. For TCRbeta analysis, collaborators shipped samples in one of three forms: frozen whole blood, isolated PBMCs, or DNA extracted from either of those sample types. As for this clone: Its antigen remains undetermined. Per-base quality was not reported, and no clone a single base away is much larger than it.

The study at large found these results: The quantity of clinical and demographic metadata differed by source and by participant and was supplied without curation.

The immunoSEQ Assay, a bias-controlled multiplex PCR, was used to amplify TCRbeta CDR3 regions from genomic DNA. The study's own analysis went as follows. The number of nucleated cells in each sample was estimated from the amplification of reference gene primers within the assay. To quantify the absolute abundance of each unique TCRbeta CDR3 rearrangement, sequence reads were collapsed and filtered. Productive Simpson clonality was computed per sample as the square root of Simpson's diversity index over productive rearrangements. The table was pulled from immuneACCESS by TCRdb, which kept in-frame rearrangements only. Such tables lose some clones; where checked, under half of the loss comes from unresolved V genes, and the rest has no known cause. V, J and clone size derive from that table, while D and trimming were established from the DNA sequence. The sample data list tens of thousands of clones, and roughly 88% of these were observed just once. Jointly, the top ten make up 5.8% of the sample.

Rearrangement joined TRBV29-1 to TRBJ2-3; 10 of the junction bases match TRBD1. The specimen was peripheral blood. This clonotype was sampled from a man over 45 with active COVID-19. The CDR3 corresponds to CSVEGGPGQGKDTQYF. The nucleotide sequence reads TGCAGCGTTGAAGGCGGGCCGGGACAGGGGAAAGATACGCAGTATTTT.